A single sample gave rise to the 14 T cell receptor beta chains below, sequenced in a study of blood T cell repertoires in COVID-19. Produced via immunoSEQ multiplex PCR; TCRdb's table is partial and in-frame only. The data contain 430,000 or so clones, about 90% of them singletons. The sequenced sample was peripheral blood. The receptors here all came from a man aged 18 to 35 with COVID-19, enrolled during active disease.

The gene calls are TRBV9 and TRBJ2-3; D is perhaps TRBD2 (6 bases). The CDR3 contains 15 residues. V was clipped by 4 bases and J by 1 base, with 13 bases between them. Germline V gene sequence: CDR1 SGDLS, CDR2 YYNGEE. In DNA, the CDR3 is TGTGCCAGCAGCCTGCGTTCTAGCGGCACAGATACGCAGTATTTT. It translates to CASSLRSSGTDTQYF. Drawing the rest from reference TRBV9 and TRBJ2-3, the complete variable domain is DSGVTQTPKHLITATGQRVTLRCSPRSGDLSVYWYQQSLDQGLQFLIQYYNGEERAKGNILERFSAQQFPDLHSELNLSSLELGDSALYFCASSLRSSGTDTQYFGPGTRLTVL.

The rearrangement uses TRBV20-1 and TRBJ2-7; D call uncertain. This CDR3 comprises 11 residues. Trimming removed 6 bases at V and 5 bases at J, with 11 bases between. Looked up from germline, CDR1 is DFQATT and CDR2 is SNEGSKA (reference sequence). The CDR3 nucleotides are TGCAGTGCCTACTATCACAACGAGCAGTACTTC. Amino acid sequence: CSAYYHNEQYF.

This chain links TRBV2 with TRBJ1-4, with TRBD1 matching over 7 bases. This CDR3 has 15 residues. The germline V gene encodes CDR1 SNHLY and CDR2 FYNNEI. Losses at the gene ends were 8 bases for V and 0 bases for J; bases not matched to a gene: 6. CDR3 sequence: CASLQGLATNEKLFF. DNA of the CDR3: TGTGCCAGCCTACAGGGGCTGGCAACTAATGAAAAACTGTTTTTT.

V gene TRBV7-9 combines with J gene TRBJ2-1; 7 bases agree with TRBD2. Germline CDR1 is SEHNR and CDR2 is FQNEAQ (reference sequence). V shed 5 bases, J shed 3 bases, and the junction held 7 bases outside the gene matches. This CDR3 region has 15 residues. In DNA, the CDR3 is TGTGCCAGCAGCAGAGGGGACTATAGCTACAATGAGCAGTTCTTC. Protein product: CASSRGDYSYNEQFF.

The rearrangement uses TRBV4-1 and TRBJ2-3; D is possibly TRBD2 (6 bases). The CDR3 has 15 amino acids. Germline V gene sequence: CDR1 MGHRA, CDR2 YSYEKL. V lost 2 bases, J lost 3 bases, and 12 bases lay in between. The CDR3 here is CASSQSVGGTDTQYF. DNA for the CDR3: TGCGCCAGCAGCCAATCAGTGGGGGGTACAGATACGCAGTATTTT.

The chain uses TRBV30 and TRBJ1-4; D perhaps matches TRBD1 (6 bases). The length of the CDR3 is 14 residues. V dropped 5 bases and J dropped 10 bases, with 20 bases sitting between them. The V gene's germline CDR1 is GTSNPN and CDR2 SVGIG (reference sequence). The DNA for the CDR3 is TGTGCCTGGTTTCGCACAGGGTTAGTAGGAAAACTGTTTTTT. This gives the protein CAWFRTGLVGKLFF. Full variable domain (outside the CDR3, taken from reference TRBV30 and TRBJ1-4): SQTIHQWPATLVQPVGSPLSLECTVEGTSNPNLYWYRQAAGRGLQLLFYSVGIGQISSEVPQNLSASRPQDRQFILSSKKLLLSDSGFYLCAWFRTGLVGKLFFGSGTQLSVL.

The gene calls are TRBV4-1 and TRBJ1-3, with D possibly being TRBD1 (6 bases). The germline V gene has CDR1 MGHRA and CDR2 YSYEKL. CDR3 length: 15 amino acids. Trimming took 5 bases from V and 2 from J, leaving 13 bases between them. The DNA of the CDR3 is TGCGCCAGCAGCGAGGACAGTAACCCTGGAAACACCATATATTTT. Its protein is CASSEDSNPGNTIYF.

The chain joins TRBV3-1 (or the pseudogene TRBV3-2) to TRBJ2-7, with D maybe TRBD2 (5 bases). The V end was cut by 0 bases, the J end by 2 bases, with 11 bases between. CDR3 length: 15 amino acids. Germline loops: CDR1 LGHDT, CDR2 YNNKEL (reference sequence). CDR3 nucleotides: TGTGCCAGCAGCCAAGAAGTGGGAGCCCCCTACGAGCAGTACTTC. This encodes CASSQEVGAPYEQYF.

The V call is TRBV4-1, the J call TRBJ2-7, with TRBD1 identical over 7 bases. The CDR3 is 14 amino acids. With 3 bases clipped from V and 3 bases from J, the junction kept 5 bases outside the gene matches. Germline V gene sequence: CDR1 MGHRA, CDR2 YSYEKL. The CDR3 sequence is CASSHNRDSYEQYF. As DNA, the CDR3 is TGCGCCAGCAGCCATAACCGGGACAGCTACGAGCAGTACTTC.

The chain recombines TRBV10-2 with TRBJ2-7; 14 bases agree with TRBD2. Looked up from germline, CDR1 is WSHSY and CDR2 is SAAADI. V lost 2 bases to trimming and J lost 5 bases; unmatched junction nucleotides: 11. There are 18 residues in the CDR3. The CDR3 sequence: CASSERLAGGFGVHEQYF. CDR3 coding DNA: TGCGCCAGCAGTGAGCGACTAGCGGGAGGGTTTGGGGTCCACGAGCAGTACTTC.

The gene calls are TRBV11-2 and TRBJ2-7; tentatively, D is TRBD2 (5 bases). The CDR3 spans 12 residues. CDR1 is SGHAT and CDR2 is FQNNGV in the germline V gene. Trimming took 4 bases from V and 2 from J, leaving 6 bases between them. The CDR3 nucleotides are TGTGCCAGCAGCTGGGAGCCCTACGAGCAGTACTTC. This sequence encodes CASSWEPYEQYF.

J is TRBJ2-5 and V is TRBV12-5; TRBD2 aligns across 9 bases. V gave up 4 bases and J gave up 5 bases; unmatched junction bases: 2. CDR1 LGHNT and CDR2 FRNRAP come from the germline V gene. This CDR3 region has 13 residues. The CDR3 protein is CASGSGLAETQYF. The CDR3 DNA reads as TGTGCTAGTGGTTCAGGACTAGCGGAGACCCAGTACTTC.

This chain links TRBV7-9 with TRBJ2-5, with 11 bases identical to TRBD2. The CDR3 length is 16 residues. Per the germline V gene, CDR1 is SEHNR and CDR2 is FQNEAQ (reference sequence). V lost 5 bases, J lost 4 bases, and 9 bases stayed unmatched. CDR3 region: CASSPASGRTVETQYF. The CDR3 region has the DNA TGTGCCAGCAGCCCGGCTAGCGGGAGGACGGTAGAGACCCAGTACTTC.

This rearrangement joins TRBV2 to TRBJ2-7; D is undetermined. Trimming stripped 2 bases from V and 0 bases from J, with 5 bases between. The length of the CDR3 is 13 residues. Germline loops: CDR1 SNHLY, CDR2 FYNNEI. The CDR3 reads CASSESSSYEQYF. CDR3 in DNA: TGTGCCAGCAGTGAATCTAGCTCCTACGAGCAGTACTTC. Full variable domain (remainder filled in from reference TRBV2 and TRBJ2-7): EPEVTQTPSHQVTQMGQEVILRCVPISNHLYFYWYRQILGQKVEFLVSFYNNEISEKSEIFDDQFSVERPDGSNFTLKIRSTKLEDSAMYFCASSESSSYEQYFGPGTRLTVT.